This paragraph covers one T cell receptor beta chain sequence. This sample is drawn from a study of T cell responses to AZD1222 COVID-19 vaccine. The protocol was immunoSEQ multiplex PCR, while the TCRdb copy is restricted to in-frame clones and leaves out a portion. The sample records around 120,000 clones, around 89% being singletons. This sequence originates from an adult in good health. This specimen was peripheral blood, taken on day 0 of MenACWY control vaccination.

The CDR3 coding sequence is TGTGCCAGCAGCTGGGAGGGGAATGAGCAGTTCTTC. Translation gives CASSWEGNEQFF. V usage is TRBV5-6 and J usage is TRBJ2-1; 7 positions match TRBD2. J was trimmed by 7 bases and V by 3 bases; bases with no gene match: 1. There are 12 residues in the CDR3. Germline CDR1 SGHDT, CDR2 YYEEEE.